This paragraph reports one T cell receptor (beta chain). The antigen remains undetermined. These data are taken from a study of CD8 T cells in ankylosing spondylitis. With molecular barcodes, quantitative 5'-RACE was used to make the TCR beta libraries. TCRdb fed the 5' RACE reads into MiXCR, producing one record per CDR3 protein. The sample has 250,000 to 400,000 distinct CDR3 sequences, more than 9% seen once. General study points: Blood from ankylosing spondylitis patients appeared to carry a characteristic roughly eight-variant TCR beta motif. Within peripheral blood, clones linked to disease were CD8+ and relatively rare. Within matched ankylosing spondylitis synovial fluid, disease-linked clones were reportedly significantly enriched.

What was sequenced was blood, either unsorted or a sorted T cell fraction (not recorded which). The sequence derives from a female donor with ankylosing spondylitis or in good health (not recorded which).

The CDR3 is CSARDSGSPDNEQFF. DNA for the CDR3: TGCAGTGCTAGAGATAGCGGGAGCCCGGACAATGAGCAGTTCTTC. The chain has TRBV20-1 and TRBJ2-1, with TRBD2 matching 9 bases. CDR1 and CDR2 (germline): DFQATT, SNEGSKA (reference sequence). The V gene end was trimmed by 0 bases and the J gene end by 5 bases; junction bases not matched to a gene: 5. The CDR3 has 15 residues.